This is a list of T cell receptor beta chains from one sample in a study of cytomegalovirus exposure and HLA in healthy donors. Produced via immunoSEQ multiplex PCR; TCRdb's table is partial and in-frame only. The repertoire holds 150,000 or so clones, around 67% seen once, with about 4.3% in the top ten. The specimen sequenced was PBMCs. All receptors derive from a man aged 18 to 29 in good health and CMV-seropositive. The CDR3 runs from the conserved cysteine through the conserved F or W. The order of the fields is CDR3 length, clone size, J gene, V gene, D gene, CDR3 DNA, CDR3 protein. D genes are given only for firm matches. Clone sizes are given selectively: once, few, many, or a class where the clone is expanded.

17,-,TRBJ1-1,TRBV5-4,-,TGTGCCAGCAGACCCCGGGCCACAGGTAAAGCGGGGACTGAAGCTTTCTTT,CASRPRATGKAGTEAFF
17,-,TRBJ2-3,TRBV4-3,-,TGCGCCAGCAGCCAAGACCTGCACATCTCTAGCACAGATACGCAGTATTTT,CASSQDLHISSTDTQYF
14,-,TRBJ2-7,TRBV6-5,TRBD2,TGTGCCAGCGCCTTTAGCGGGGGTGCCTACGAGCAGTACTTC,CASAFSGGAYEQYF
14,-,TRBJ2-5,TRBV13,TRBD2,TGTGCCAGCAGCCCGAACCGGGTCGGGGGGGCCCAGTACTTC,CASSPNRVGGAQYF
15,-,TRBJ2-3,TRBV19,-,TGTGCCAGTAGTATAGTGTCCGGCGGGGCAGATACGCAGTATTTT,CASSIVSGGADTQYF
14,-,TRBJ2-1,TRBV19,-,TGTGCCAGTAGTCCCCAGGCAGGGGCTCCTGAGCAGTTCTTC,CASSPQAGAPEQFF
14,once,TRBJ2-7,TRBV4-1,-,TGCGCCAGCAGCCAAGACCGACAGTCCTACGAGCAGTACTTC,CASSQDRQSYEQYF
15,once,TRBJ2-1,TRBV6-5,-,TGTGCCAGCAGTTACTCCAGGGTTGGGTACAATGAGCAGTTCTTC,CASSYSRVGYNEQFF
15,-,TRBJ1-1,TRBV5-1,-,TGCGCCAGCAGCTATGGGGTAGGGGGGGCAAATGAAGCTTTCTTT,CASSYGVGGANEAFF
16,-,TRBJ2-3,TRBV4-3,TRBD2,TGCGCCAGCAGCCAAGACTCTAGCGGGAGAACAGATACGCAGTATTTT,CASSQDSSGRTDTQYF
17,-,TRBJ1-1,TRBV5-6,TRBD1,TGTGCCAGCAGCTCTCCGACAGGGCTCCTCGAGGACACTGAAGCTTTCTTT,CASSSPTGLLEDTEAFF
15,-,TRBJ2-3,TRBV6-5,TRBD2,TGTGCCAGCAGTTACAGGGCGGGAGGGCCAGATACGCAGTATTTT,CASSYRAGGPDTQYF
14,-,TRBJ2-7,TRBV6-1,TRBD1,TGTGCCAGCACTCATCTCGACAGGGGCTACGAGCAGTACTTC,CASTHLDRGYEQYF
15,-,TRBJ2-5,TRBV30,TRBD1,TGTGCCTGGAGTGTACTAGACAGGGACGGGGAGACCCAGTACTTC,CAWSVLDRDGETQYF
16,-,TRBJ2-5,TRBV5-4,TRBD2,TGTGCCAGCAGCTCGTCGTTAGCGGGAGTAGGGGAGACCCAGTACTTC,CASSSSLAGVGETQYF
17,-,TRBJ2-3,TRBV11-2,TRBD2,TGTGCCAGCAGCTTACGGGGACTAGTTGCAGTCTCAGATACGCAGTATTTT,CASSLRGLVAVSDTQYF
18,few,TRBJ2-7,TRBV5-1,TRBD2,TGCGCCAGCAGCTTTGGGAGTCTCAGCGGGGGCTTCACCTACGAGCAGTACTTC,CASSFGSLSGGFTYEQYF
13,-,TRBJ1-2,TRBV14,-,TGTGCCAGCAGCCAAACAGGGAAATATGGCTACACCTTC,CASSQTGKYGYTF
17,-,TRBJ2-7,TRBV11-2,TRBD2,TGTGCCAGCAGCTTAGATTGGGGACTAGCGAGCTCCTACGAGCAGTACTTC,CASSLDWGLASSYEQYF
15,-,TRBJ1-5,TRBV28,-,TGTGCCAGCAGCCGATCTACAGGGTACAATCAGCCCCAGCATTTT,CASSRSTGYNQPQHF
14,-,TRBJ2-2,TRBV2,TRBD2,TGTGCCAGCAGTTTAGCGGGGGTCACCGGGGAGCTGTTTTTT,CASSLAGVTGELFF
13,-,TRBJ1-2,TRBV30,TRBD1,TGTGCCTGGAGCCGGGACAGGCCCTATGGCTACACCTTC,CAWSRDRPYGYTF
15,-,TRBJ1-6,TRBV6-6,-,TGTGCCAGCGCCAGCCAGGGCGTGAATAATTCACCCCTCCACTTT,CASASQGVNNSPLHF
14,-,TRBJ2-1,TRBV9,TRBD1,TGTGCCAGCAGCGTAGGGCAGGGGGCGCATGAGCAGTTCTTC,CASSVGQGAHEQFF
12,-,TRBJ2-7,TRBV5-4,-,TGTGCCAGCAGGAACACGTCCTACGAGCAGTACTTC,CASRNTSYEQYF
12,-,TRBJ1-2,TRBV28,-,TGTGCCAGCAGTTTCCAGAACTATGGCTACACCTTC,CASSFQNYGYTF
15,once,TRBJ2-7,TRBV27,TRBD1,TGTGCCAGCAGTTTATCGGGGACAGGGGGCCACGAGCAGTACTTC,CASSLSGTGGHEQYF
13,few,TRBJ1-2,TRBV5-1,TRBD1,TGCGCCAGCAGCATAGGGGGCGGATATGGCTACACCTTC,CASSIGGGYGYTF
14,-,TRBJ2-5,TRBV7-9,-,TGTGCCAGCAGCCGCGACTCCCCGAGGGAGACCCAGTACTTC,CASSRDSPRETQYF
15,-,TRBJ2-7,TRBV7-2,-,TGTGCCAGCAGCTTAATAAGCGGTGGGACCTACGAGCAGTACTTC,CASSLISGGTYEQYF
16,-,TRBJ2-7,TRBV5-6,TRBD1,TGTGCCAGCACCTTTAGGACAGGGATAAATTCCTACGAGCAGTACTTC,CASTFRTGINSYEQYF
17,few,TRBJ2-7,TRBV4-1,-,TGCGCCAGCAGCCAAAAGATGGATTTTGTAGCCACCTACGAGCAGTACTTC,CASSQKMDFVATYEQYF
16,-,TRBJ2-2,TRBV15,TRBD1,TGTGCCACCAGCAGAGAACAGGGGGGGAACACCGGGGAGCTGTTTTTT,CATSREQGGNTGELFF
11,once,TRBJ1-2,TRBV20-1,-,TGCAGTGTCGACTCCTACTATGGCTACACCTTC,CSVDSYYGYTF
13,once,TRBJ2-3,TRBV29-1,-,TGCAGCGTTGATGGCGGAAGCGCAGATACGCAGTATTTT,CSVDGGSADTQYF
16,-,TRBJ2-3,TRBV13,TRBD2,TGTGCCAGCAGCTTAGTGGGTAGCGGGGCCTTCGGTACGCAGTATTTT,CASSLVGSGAFGTQYF
15,once,TRBJ2-7,TRBV28,TRBD2,TGTGCCAGCAATGGGCTAGCGGACCGCTCCTACGAGCAGTACTTC,CASNGLADRSYEQYF
19,-,TRBJ2-3,TRBV21-1,-,TGTGCCAGCAGCCCAGAGGACGGACAGGTCTCCGTCGGCACAGATACGCAGTATTTT,CASSPEDGQVSVGTDTQYF
14,few,TRBJ2-7,TRBV5-1,TRBD1,TGCGCCAGCAGCGGCTGGGACAGTAACTACGAGCAGTACTTC,CASSGWDSNYEQYF
15,few,TRBJ1-1,TRBV6-6,-,TGTGCCAGCATCGATAGTAACAGGCTGAACACTGAAGCTTTCTTT,CASIDSNRLNTEAFF
13,few,TRBJ1-5,TRBV5-4,-,TGTGCCAGCAGCTTTGGAGGGAATCAGCCCCAGCATTTT,CASSFGGNQPQHF
15,-,TRBJ2-5,TRBV7-3,TRBD1,TGTGCCAGCAGCGTGGGGGACAGCCTACAAGAGACCCAGTACTTC,CASSVGDSLQETQYF
15,-,TRBJ1-1,TRBV7-9,-,TGTGCCAGCAGCTTTACTACAGGATCATCCGCTGAAGCTTTCTTT,CASSFTTGSSAEAFF
15,-,TRBJ2-3,TRBV7-9,TRBD2,TGTGCCAGCAGCTTAGTAGCGGGGATCACAGATACGCAGTATTTT,CASSLVAGITDTQYF
16,-,TRBJ1-3,TRBV11-2,TRBD1,TGTGCCAGCAGCCCAGGGGGACAGGGGGCTGGAAACACCATATATTTT,CASSPGGQGAGNTIYF
15,-,TRBJ1-5,TRBV4-1,-,TGCGCCAGCAGCCATGGGGACACAGGGCTTCAGCCCCAGCATTTT,CASSHGDTGLQPQHF
14,-,TRBJ1-4,TRBV12-5,-,TGTGCTAGTGCCACCGGGGGGGTGGCGGAAAAACTGTTTTTT,CASATGGVAEKLFF
15,once,TRBJ2-7,TRBV28,TRBD2,TGTGCCAGCAGCCACTCACTCGGGAGGTACTACGAGCAGTACTTC,CASSHSLGRYYEQYF
16,-,TRBJ2-1,TRBV4-3,-,TGCGCCAGCAGCCAGTTAACTAGGGATACCTACAATGAGCAGTTCTTC,CASSQLTRDTYNEQFF
15,-,TRBJ2-7,TRBV2,TRBD2,TGTGCCAGCAGGGCGACTAGCGGGAGAGATAACGAGCAGTACTTC,CASRATSGRDNEQYF
15,-,TRBJ2-7,TRBV6-5,TRBD1,TGTGCCAGCAGTTACTTCCGACAGGGCCCCTACGAGCAGTACTTC,CASSYFRQGPYEQYF
13,-,TRBJ2-5,TRBV9,-,TGTGCCAGCAGCCCAAGACTACAAGAGACCCAGTACTTC,CASSPRLQETQYF
12,-,TRBJ2-7,TRBV10-3,TRBD1,TGTGCCATCACCAAAGACAGGGGAGAGCAGTACTTC,CAITKDRGEQYF
15,-,TRBJ1-6,TRBV28,-,TGTGCCAGCAGTGATAGGGACAATTATAATTCACCCCTCCACTTT,CASSDRDNYNSPLHF
15,-,TRBJ2-7,TRBV7-8,-,TGTGCCAGCAGCTTAGTAGCAGGGAACTCCTACGAGCAGTACTTC,CASSLVAGNSYEQYF
14,few,TRBJ2-2,TRBV5-8,-,TGTGCCAGCAGCCCTAGGATTGGAACCGGGGAGCTGTTTTTT,CASSPRIGTGELFF
16,-,TRBJ2-7,TRBV6-6,TRBD2,TGTGCCAGCAGTTACTCTGGCGGGGGACTTTCCTACGAGCAGTACTTC,CASSYSGGGLSYEQYF
15,once,TRBJ1-5,TRBV19,TRBD1,TGTGCCAGTAGCCTACAGGGGGCACCGAGTCAGCCCCAGCATTTT,CASSLQGAPSQPQHF
12,few,TRBJ1-1,TRBV6-6,-,TGTGCCAGCAGTTACGGGCTATCTGAAGCTTTCTTT,CASSYGLSEAFF
12,-,TRBJ1-1,TRBV19,-,TGTGCCAGTAGTTACGCGGGGGGTGAAGCTTTCTTT,CASSYAGGEAFF